This TCR beta chain stems from a study of blood T cell repertoires in COVID-19. Overall study context: The United States, Italy and Spain were the sources of the acute and convalescent COVID-19 samples. PBMCs, B-cell-depleted T cells, or T cells were the source of the cDNA or gDNA that made up the material.

Study processing details: The authors estimated nucleated cell counts from reference gene primer amplification. Data came from immunoSEQ multiplex PCR; TCRdb stores just in-frame clones and leaves some out. The DNA was the basis for D and trimming; V, J and clone size are from that table. The sample has 52,000 or so clones, approximately 80% seen once. The sequencing sample was made of peripheral blood. The source is a man in his forties or fifties with acute or convalescent COVID-19.

The CDR3 region is CATSYWTSGGSTDTQYF. The CDR3 DNA sequence: TGTGCCACCAGCTATTGGACTAGCGGGGGAAGCACAGATACGCAGTATTTT. The chain has TRBV15 and TRBJ2-3, with 13 bases fitting TRBD2. V lost 5 bases to trimming and J lost 0 bases; unmatched junction nucleotides: 5. Per germline, CDR1 LNHNV and CDR2 YYDKDF (reference sequence). This CDR3 comprises 17 residues.